Listed below are T cell receptor beta chains from one sample, sequenced in a study of T cells expressing NK-cell markers. One entry per CDR3 protein, without DNA, is what TCRdb gives after re-calling the 5' RACE reads. Its table records some 450,000 distinct CDR3 sequences. Sequencing was done on a sample of blood T cells: a sorted CD56 or NKG2C T cell subset, CD4+ or CD8+ T cells, or bulk PBMC T cells (not recorded which). The receptors derive from a woman aged 18 to 75 in good health. The CDR3 runs from the conserved cysteine through the conserved F or W. Fields, in order: J gene, V gene, CDR3 protein.

TRBJ1-5	TRBV12-3/TRBV12-4	CASSSRDRAYNQPQHF
TRBJ2-1	TRBV2	CASRLLAGRYNDQFF
TRBJ1-5	TRBV10-3	CAISDRGAMSNQPQHF
TRBJ2-5	TRBV6-2/TRBV6-3	CASSSISAGRRETQYF
TRBJ2-7	TRBV3-1	CASSHNAGDEQYF
TRBJ2-1	TRBV6-2/TRBV6-3	CASSYDDNEQFF
TRBJ2-5	TRBV29-1	CSGSSGAETQYF
TRBJ2-4	TRBV7-9	CASSPGTLKNIQYF
TRBJ2-1	TRBV6-1	CASTLHPRRGGQRVEQFF
TRBJ2-7	TRBV3-1	CASSFPGGGPYEQYF
TRBJ1-5	TRBV18	CASSPERGPNQPQHF
TRBJ2-7	TRBV29-1	CSVFPAGSGEQYF
TRBJ2-7	TRBV6-1	CATDYTPLFTYEQYF
TRBJ2-2	TRBV12-3/TRBV12-4	CASTSGWELFF
TRBJ2-1	TRBV3-1	CASSPRTGLAGGGYNEQFF
TRBJ2-1	TRBV2	CASRDTPGTTVNEQFF
TRBJ2-7	TRBV12-3/TRBV12-4	CASRAPGTGSSYEQYF
TRBJ2-5	TRBV18	CASSPTSETQYF
TRBJ2-3	TRBV19	CACRWGYTDTQYF
TRBJ2-3	TRBV6-2/TRBV6-3	CASSSSQEADTQYF
TRBJ2-7	TRBV6-2/TRBV6-3	CASSYPMVAESPYEQYF
TRBJ2-5	TRBV20-1	CSARKPGTIETQYF
TRBJ2-3	TRBV5-1	CASSTDTGTDTQYF
TRBJ1-2	TRBV28	CASTLDRASGYTF
TRBJ1-1	TRBV7-9	CASSHGAGGQRTEAFF
TRBJ2-5	TRBV5-5	CASSLSRFPETQYF
TRBJ2-1	TRBV5-5	CASSLEGSHFQFF
TRBJ2-2	TRBV28	CASRERTGELFF
TRBJ1-2	TRBV27	CASSPGQGASGYTF
TRBJ2-3	TRBV9	CASSKDDGTKMPTQYF
TRBJ2-1	TRBV27	CASSLGGDGYEQFF
TRBJ1-2	TRBV12-3/TRBV12-4	CASSPTGVSDGYTF
TRBJ1-1	TRBV6-2/TRBV6-3	CASSYPPGRAEAFF
TRBJ1-5	TRBV12-3/TRBV12-4	CASSYLGRAGNQPQHF
TRBJ1-5	TRBV18	CASSTDSFTNQPQHF
TRBJ2-3	TRBV5-1	CASKLAPSTDTQYF
TRBJ2-5	TRBV7-9	CASSPGTGGTQYF
TRBJ2-3	TRBV12-3/TRBV12-4	CASSTGLAGSTDTQYF
TRBJ2-7	TRBV29-1	CSVVGGIYYEQYF
TRBJ2-1	TRBV5-1	CASSGGTSGVSNEQFF
TRBJ2-2	TRBV15	CATRFTASTGELFF
TRBJ2-2	TRBV7-9	CASSLAPAGELFF
TRBJ1-2	TRBV5-1	CASSPRGQTPNNGYTF
TRBJ1-2	TRBV4-1	CASSHSGAGNYGYTF
TRBJ1-6	TRBV6-2/TRBV6-3	CASSSRDSYNSPLHF
TRBJ2-3	TRBV7-3	CASSLNGTGGPRTSGKGPDTQYF
TRBJ2-3	TRBV20-1	CSARDPYRGVGTDTQYF
TRBJ1-2	TRBV18	CASSTGLWGLDGYTF
TRBJ2-5	TRBV4-3	CASSQDSGRETQYF
TRBJ2-5	TRBV10-3	CAISASALTDQETQYF
TRBJ2-3	TRBV29-1	CSVAAGRGRGDTQYF
TRBJ2-3	TRBV18	CASSPGTSGPDTQYF
TRBJ1-6	TRBV20-1	CSARDGPRPSSPLHF
TRBJ2-1	TRBV6-1	CASRLAGTSDNEQFF